Given below is one T cell receptor (beta chain) in context. In the original processing: The authors estimated nucleated cell counts from reference gene primer amplification. Method: immunoSEQ multiplex PCR; TCRdb's copy keeps in-frame clones and lacks some. V, J and clone size are taken as reported in that table, and D and trimming were inferred from the DNA itself. The table records 140,000 to 150,000 clones, more than 80% of them present only once. This record comes from a study of blood T cell repertoires in COVID-19. Study background: Specimens from acute and convalescent COVID-19 originated in the United States, Italy and Spain. PBMCs, B-cell-depleted T cells, or T cells provided the cDNA or gDNA that made up the material.

The V gene lost 7 bases and the J gene lost 0 bases, with 8 bases spanning the gap. The V gene's germline CDR1 is SGHRS and CDR2 YFSETQ. There are 14 residues in the CDR3. The chain has TRBV5-1 and TRBJ1-6, with D maybe TRBD1 (5 bases). Sequencing was carried out using peripheral blood. This clonotype was obtained from a human donor in a cohort sampled during active COVID-19. CDR3 sequence: CASQGSSYNSPLHF. CDR3 nucleotides: TGCGCCAGCCAGGGTAGCTCCTATAATTCACCCCTCCACTTT.